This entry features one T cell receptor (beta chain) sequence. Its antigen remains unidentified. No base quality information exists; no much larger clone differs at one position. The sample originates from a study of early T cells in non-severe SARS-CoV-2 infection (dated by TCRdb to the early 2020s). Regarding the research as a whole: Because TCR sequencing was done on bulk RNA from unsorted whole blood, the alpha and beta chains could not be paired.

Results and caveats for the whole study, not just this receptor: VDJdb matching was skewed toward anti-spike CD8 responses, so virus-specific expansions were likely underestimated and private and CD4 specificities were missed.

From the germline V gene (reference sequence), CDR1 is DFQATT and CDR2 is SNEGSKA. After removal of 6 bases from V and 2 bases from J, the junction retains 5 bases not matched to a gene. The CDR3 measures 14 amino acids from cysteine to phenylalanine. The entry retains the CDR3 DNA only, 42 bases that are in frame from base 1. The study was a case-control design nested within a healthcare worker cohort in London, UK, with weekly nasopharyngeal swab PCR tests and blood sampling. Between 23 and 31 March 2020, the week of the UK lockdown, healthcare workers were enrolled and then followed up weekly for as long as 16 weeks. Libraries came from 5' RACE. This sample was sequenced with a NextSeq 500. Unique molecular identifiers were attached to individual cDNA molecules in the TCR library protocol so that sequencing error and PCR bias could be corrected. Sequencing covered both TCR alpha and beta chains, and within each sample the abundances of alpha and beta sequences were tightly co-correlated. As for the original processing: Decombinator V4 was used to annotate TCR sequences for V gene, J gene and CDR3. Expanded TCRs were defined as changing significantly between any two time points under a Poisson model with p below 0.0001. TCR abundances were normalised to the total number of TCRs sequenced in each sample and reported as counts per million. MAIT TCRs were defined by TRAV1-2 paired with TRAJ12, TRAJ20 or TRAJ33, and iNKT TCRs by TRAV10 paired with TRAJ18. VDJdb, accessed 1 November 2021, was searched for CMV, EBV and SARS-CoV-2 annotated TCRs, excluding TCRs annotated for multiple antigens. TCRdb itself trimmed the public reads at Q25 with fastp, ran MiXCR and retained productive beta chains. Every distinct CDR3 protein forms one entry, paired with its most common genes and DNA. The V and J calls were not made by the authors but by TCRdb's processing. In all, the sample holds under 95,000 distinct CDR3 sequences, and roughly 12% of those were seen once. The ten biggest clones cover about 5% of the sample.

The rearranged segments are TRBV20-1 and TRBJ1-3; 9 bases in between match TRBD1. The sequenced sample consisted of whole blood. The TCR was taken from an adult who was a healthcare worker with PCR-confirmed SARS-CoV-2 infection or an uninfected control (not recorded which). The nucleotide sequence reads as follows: TGCAGTGCCTCGGACAGGGGAACTGGAAACACCATATATTTT. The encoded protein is CSASDRGTGNTIYF.